Each of the 16 T cell receptor beta chains below was sequenced from the same sample in a study. TCRdb reanalysed the RT-PCR reads using MiXCR and keeps one entry per CDR3 protein. The sample has about 680,000 distinct CDR3 sequences; over 12% are singletons. Sequenced sample: memory CD4+ T cells from blood. The receptors were sampled from a female donor in good health, serving as a healthy control.

This clonotype was detected ten times or more. The chain joins TRBV7-2 to TRBJ1-2, with a tentative D call TRBD1 (6 bases). CDR1 is SGHTA, CDR2 FQGNSA, per germline. The V gene lost 5 bases and the J gene lost 2 bases, with 9 bases spanning the gap. The CDR3 totals 13 residues. As DNA, the CDR3 is TGTGCCAGCAGCCCCGGACAGAACTATGGCTACACCTTC. Its translation is CASSPGQNYGYTF.

This clonotype has just a few counts. The CDR3 is CATSRDGLGGGDTQYF. The CDR3 DNA is TGTGCCACCAGCAGAGATGGACTAGGGGGGGGAGATACGCAGTATTTT. J is TRBJ2-3 and V is TRBV15; TRBD2 might be the D (7 bases). Trimming pared 0 bases from V and 5 bases from J, leaving 15 bases between. The CDR3 runs to 16 residues. Per the germline V gene, CDR1 is LNHNV and CDR2 is YYDKDF (reference sequence). Looking up the rest from reference TRBV15 and TRBJ2-3 gives the full variable domain: DAMVIQNPRYQVTQFGKPVTLSCSQTLNHNVMYWYQQKSSQAPKLLFHYYDKDFNNEADTPDNFQSRRPNTSFCFLDIRSPGLGDTAMYLCATSRDGLGGGDTQYFGPGTRLTVL.

This clonotype occurred a few times. The chain combines TRBV7-2 with TRBJ2-7; 7 bases are shared with TRBD1. Trimming cost V 4 bases and J 0 bases; bases outside gene matches: 3. The CDR3 spans 14 residues. CDR1 is SGHTA and CDR2 is FQGNSA in the germline V gene. CDR3 DNA sequence: TGTGCCAGCAGCTGGGGGACAGCCTCCTACGAGCAGTACTTC. Translating it yields CASSWGTASYEQYF.

There are a few counts of this clonotype. The V call is TRBV28, the J call TRBJ2-7; 12 nucleotides line up with TRBD2. CDR3 length: 16 residues. With 4 bases clipped from V and 3 bases from J, the junction kept 7 bases outside the gene matches. CDR1 is MDHEN, CDR2 SYDVKM, per germline. The CDR3 DNA sequence: TGTGCCAGCAGTTCCTCGACTAGCGGGAGACTCTACGAGCAGTACTTC. Residues: CASSSSTSGRLYEQYF.

J is TRBJ2-7 and V is TRBV6-2 or TRBV6-3, with 7 bases that match TRBD2. The ends lost 6 bases at V and 2 bases at J; junction bases unmatched: 10. Germline V gene data show CDR1 as MNHEY and CDR2 as SVGEGT. The CDR3 totals 15 residues. The CDR3 sequence is CASRSPRAGAYEQYF. In DNA form, the CDR3 reads TGTGCCAGCAGATCCCCTCGGGCGGGGGCCTACGAGCAGTACTTC.

Only a few counts were recorded for this clonotype. The chain has TRBV7-8 and TRBJ1-6; possibly TRBD1 for D (6 bases). V shed 0 bases and J shed 10 bases, with 13 bases lying between them. Germline-derived CDR1 and CDR2 are SGHVS and FQNEAQ. The CDR3 loop spans 15 amino acids. The CDR3 DNA is TGTGCCAGCAGCTTAGCCGGGACACCCGGATCACCCCTCCACTTT. Amino acids: CASSLAGTPGSPLHF.

The chain is built from TRBV28 and TRBJ2-7; TRBD2 matches 9 bases. This CDR3 comprises 14 residues. V lost 5 bases, J lost 5 bases, and 7 bases stayed unmatched. The germline gives CDR1 MDHEN, CDR2 SYDVKM. CDR3 sequence (DNA): TGTGCCAGCAGTCCCTCTAGCGGGAAGGACGAGCAGTACTTC. Residues: CASSPSSGKDEQYF.

There are a few counts of this clonotype. V usage is TRBV12-3 or TRBV12-4 and J usage is TRBJ1-1; possibly TRBD1 for D (5 bases). This CDR3 region has 13 residues. V was shortened by 6 bases and J by 4 bases, with 12 bases between the two germline ends. Here the CDR3 reads CASSTFGATEAFF. The CDR3 DNA reads as TGTGCCAGCAGCACGTTCGGGGCCACTGAAGCTTTCTTT.

V is TRBV3-1 and J is TRBJ2-3; D unclear. The germline V gene encodes CDR1 LGHDT and CDR2 YNNKEL (reference sequence). The CDR3 contains 18 residues. V was shortened by 8 bases and J by 0 bases, with 24 bases between the two germline ends. The CDR3 here is CASFQGPGSFSSTDTQYF. The CDR3 nucleotides are TGTGCCAGCTTCCAAGGCCCAGGATCCTTCTCAAGCACAGATACGCAGTATTTT.

The chain recombines TRBV3-1 with TRBJ2-5; TRBD2 matches 7 bases. The CDR3 consists of 15 residues. The germline CDR1 and CDR2 sequences are LGHDT and YNNKEL (reference sequence). V lost 1 base and J lost 5; bases outside the gene matches: 7. CDR3 nucleotides: TGTGCCAGCAGCCAAGGTGGGGCTAGCGGCGAGACCCAGTACTTC. Translation: CASSQGGASGETQYF.

This clonotype has more than one count but fewer than ten. CDR3 loop: CATSRDTVSSYEQYF. The CDR3 DNA is TGTGCCACCAGCAGGGACACGGTGAGCTCCTACGAGCAGTACTTC. The chain uses TRBV15 and TRBJ2-7; D might be TRBD1 (5 bases). The CDR3 contains 15 residues. Germline CDR1 is LNHNV and CDR2 is YYDKDF (reference sequence). V gave up 3 bases and J gave up 0 bases, with 12 bases separating them.

This clonotype has ten or more counts. V and J are TRBV5-6 and TRBJ1-5, with D uncertain. The V end lost 5 bases, the J end lost 0 bases, and 15 bases lay between the germline ends. In germline, CDR1 is SGHDT, CDR2 YYEEEE. The CDR3 spans 16 residues. CDR3 loop: CASSRKSHYSNQPQHF. CDR3 coding DNA: TGTGCCAGCAGTCGCAAGTCCCATTATAGCAATCAGCCCCAGCATTTT.

There are many counts of this clonotype. In DNA, the CDR3 is TGCGCCAGCAGCCTGGGGGCGACCACCGGGGAGCTGTTTTTT. Protein sequence: CASSLGATTGELFF. V usage is TRBV5-1 and J usage is TRBJ2-2; D is possibly TRBD1 (6 bases). This CDR3 is built from 14 residues. Germline V CDR1 and CDR2: SGHRS, YFSETQ. The V and J ends lost 4 bases and 4 bases respectively, with 11 bases between them.

V usage is TRBV6-5 and J usage is TRBJ2-7; D is tentatively TRBD1 or TRBD2 (5 bases each). Germline V gene lookup returns CDR1 MNHEY and CDR2 SVGAGI. The CDR3 spans 14 residues. Trimming removed 4 bases from V and 2 bases from J, with 12 bases in between. CDR3 nucleotides: TGTGCCAGCAGTTCGCCCGGGACCACCTACGAGCAGTACTTC. It encodes CASSSPGTTYEQYF.

This clonotype was counted only a few times. This chain links TRBV6-5 with TRBJ2-2, with D uncertain. Germline V gene sequence: CDR1 MNHEY, CDR2 SVGAGI. This CDR3 comprises 15 residues. V was trimmed by 3 bases and J by 1 base, leaving 9 bases between them. In DNA, the CDR3 is TGTGCCAGCAGTTATGTGTCGGGGAACACCGGGGAGCTGTTTTTT. Amino acids: CASSYVSGNTGELFF.

This clonotype has a handful of counts. This chain links TRBV5-1 with TRBJ2-7; 7 bases are a match to TRBD2. V dropped 2 bases and J dropped 7; count of bases not matched to a gene: 15. The CDR3 spans 16 residues. Per germline, CDR1 SGHRS and CDR2 YFSETQ. The CDR3 nucleotides read TGCGCCAGCAGCTTCCCGGGAGGACGGACCTCGGGGGAGCAGTACTTC. Protein: CASSFPGGRTSGEQYF.